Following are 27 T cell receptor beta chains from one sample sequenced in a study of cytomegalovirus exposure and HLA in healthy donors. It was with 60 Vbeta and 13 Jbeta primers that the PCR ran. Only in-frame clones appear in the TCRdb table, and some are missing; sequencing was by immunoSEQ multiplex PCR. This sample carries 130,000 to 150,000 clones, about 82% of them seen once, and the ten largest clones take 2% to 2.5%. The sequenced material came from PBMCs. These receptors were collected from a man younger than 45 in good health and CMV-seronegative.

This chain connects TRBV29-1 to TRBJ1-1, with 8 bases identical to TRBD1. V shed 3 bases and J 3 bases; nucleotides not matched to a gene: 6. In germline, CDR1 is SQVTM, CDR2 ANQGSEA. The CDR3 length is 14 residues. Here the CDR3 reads CSVERQGSDTEAFF. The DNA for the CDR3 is TGCAGCGTTGAGAGACAGGGGTCGGACACTGAAGCTTTCTTT.

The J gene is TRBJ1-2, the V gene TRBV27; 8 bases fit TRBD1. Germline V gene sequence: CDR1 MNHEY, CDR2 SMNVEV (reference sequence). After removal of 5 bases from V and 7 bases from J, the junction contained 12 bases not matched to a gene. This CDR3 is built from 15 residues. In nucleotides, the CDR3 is TGTGCCAGCAGTCCAGGGGGCCCTAATCGTACTGGCTACACCTTC. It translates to CASSPGGPNRTGYTF.

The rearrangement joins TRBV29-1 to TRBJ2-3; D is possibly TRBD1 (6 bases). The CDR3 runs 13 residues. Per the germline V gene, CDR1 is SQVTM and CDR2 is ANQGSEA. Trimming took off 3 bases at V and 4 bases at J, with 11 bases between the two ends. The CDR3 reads CSVESRGPDTQYF. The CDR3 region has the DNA TGCAGCGTTGAGAGCAGGGGCCCAGATACGCAGTATTTT.

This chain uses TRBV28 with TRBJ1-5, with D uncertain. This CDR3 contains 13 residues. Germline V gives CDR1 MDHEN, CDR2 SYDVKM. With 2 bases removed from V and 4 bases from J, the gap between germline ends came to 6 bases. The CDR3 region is CASSLGWNQPQHF. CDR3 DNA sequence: TGTGCCAGCAGTTTAGGCTGGAATCAGCCCCAGCATTTT.

This chain's CDR3 is CASSSTGGNDEQYF. Written as DNA, the CDR3 is TGTGCCAGCAGCTCCACAGGGGGCAACGACGAGCAGTACTTC. The chain employs TRBV7-9 and TRBJ2-7, with 9 bases lining up with TRBD1. V lost 4 bases and J lost 5; bases outside the gene matches: 6. This CDR3 is built from 14 residues. Germline V gene sequence: CDR1 SEHNR, CDR2 FQNEAQ (reference sequence).

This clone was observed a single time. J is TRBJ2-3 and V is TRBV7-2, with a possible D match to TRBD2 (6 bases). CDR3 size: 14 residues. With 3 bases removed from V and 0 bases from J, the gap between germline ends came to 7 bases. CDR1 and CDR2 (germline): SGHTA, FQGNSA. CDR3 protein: CASSFRGSTDTQYF. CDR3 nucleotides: TGTGCCAGCAGCTTCCGGGGGAGCACAGATACGCAGTATTTT.

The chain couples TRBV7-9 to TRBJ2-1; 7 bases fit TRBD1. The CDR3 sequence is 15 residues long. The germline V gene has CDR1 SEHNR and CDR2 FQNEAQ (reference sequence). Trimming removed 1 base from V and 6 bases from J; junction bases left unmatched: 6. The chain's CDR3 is CASSLVGDRTNEQFF. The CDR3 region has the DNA TGTGCCAGCAGCTTAGTGGGGGACAGAACCAATGAGCAGTTCTTC.

Here the CDR3 reads CASKSDRHYGYTF. The CDR3, as DNA: TGTGCCAGCAAATCCGACAGGCACTATGGCTACACCTTC. J is TRBJ1-2 and V is TRBV11-2; D is possibly TRBD1 (6 bases). In germline, CDR1 is SGHAT, CDR2 FQNNGV. CDR3 length: 13 amino acids. V was shortened by 7 bases and J by 3 bases, with 12 bases between the two germline ends. Together with reference TRBV11-2 and TRBJ1-2, the CDR3 gives the full variable domain: EAGVAQSPRYKIIEKRQSVAFWCNPISGHATLYWYQQILGQGPKLLIQFQNNGVVDDSQLPKDRFSAERLKGVDSTLKIQPAKLEDSAVYLCASKSDRHYGYTFGSGTRLTVV.

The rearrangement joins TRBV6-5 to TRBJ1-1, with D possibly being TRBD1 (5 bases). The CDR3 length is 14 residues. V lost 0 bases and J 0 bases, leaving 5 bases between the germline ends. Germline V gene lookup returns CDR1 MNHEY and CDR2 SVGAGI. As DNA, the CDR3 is TGTGCCAGCAGTTACTCGACAGTGAACACTGAAGCTTTCTTT. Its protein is CASSYSTVNTEAFF.

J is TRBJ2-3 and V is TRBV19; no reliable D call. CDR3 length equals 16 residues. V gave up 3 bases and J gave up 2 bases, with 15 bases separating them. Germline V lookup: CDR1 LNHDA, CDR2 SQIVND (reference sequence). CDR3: CASSITRQVLTDTQYF. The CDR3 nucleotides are TGTGCCAGTAGTATTACTCGGCAGGTGCTCACAGATACGCAGTATTTT.

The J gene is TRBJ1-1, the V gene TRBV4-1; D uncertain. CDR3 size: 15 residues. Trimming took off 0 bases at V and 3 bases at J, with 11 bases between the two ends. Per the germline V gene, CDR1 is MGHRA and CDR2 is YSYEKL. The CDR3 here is CASSQDGGSDTEAFF. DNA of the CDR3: TGCGCCAGCAGCCAAGATGGCGGGTCGGACACTGAAGCTTTCTTT.

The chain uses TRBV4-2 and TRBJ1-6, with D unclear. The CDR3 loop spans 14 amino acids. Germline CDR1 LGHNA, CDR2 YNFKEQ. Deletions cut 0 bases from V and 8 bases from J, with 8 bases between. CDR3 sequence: CASSQERGYSPLHF. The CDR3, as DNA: TGTGCCAGCAGCCAAGAACGAGGCTATTCACCCCTCCACTTT.

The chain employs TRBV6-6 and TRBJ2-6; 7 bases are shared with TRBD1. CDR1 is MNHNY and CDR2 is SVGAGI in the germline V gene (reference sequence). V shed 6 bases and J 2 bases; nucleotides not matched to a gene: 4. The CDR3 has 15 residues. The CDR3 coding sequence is TGTGCCAGCAGCGCAGGACAGGCTGGGGCCAACGTCCTGACTTTC. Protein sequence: CASSAGQAGANVLTF.

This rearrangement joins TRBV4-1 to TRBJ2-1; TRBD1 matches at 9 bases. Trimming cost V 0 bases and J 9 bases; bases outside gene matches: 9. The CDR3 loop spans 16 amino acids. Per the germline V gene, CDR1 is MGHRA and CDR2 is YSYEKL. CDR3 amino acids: CASSQDPRTGVVEQFF. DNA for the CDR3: TGCGCCAGCAGCCAAGATCCTAGGACAGGGGTGGTTGAGCAGTTCTTC.

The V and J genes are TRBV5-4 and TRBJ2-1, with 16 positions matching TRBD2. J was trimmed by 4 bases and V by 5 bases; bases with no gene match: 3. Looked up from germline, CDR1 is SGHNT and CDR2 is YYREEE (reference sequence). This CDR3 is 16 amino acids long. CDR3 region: CASRPGLAGGYNEQFF. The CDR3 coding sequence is TGTGCCAGCAGACCGGGACTAGCGGGAGGGTACAATGAGCAGTTCTTC.

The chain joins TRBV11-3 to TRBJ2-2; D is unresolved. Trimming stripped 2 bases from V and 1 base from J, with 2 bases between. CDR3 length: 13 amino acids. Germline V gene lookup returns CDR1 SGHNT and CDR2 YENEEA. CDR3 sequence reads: CASSLRNTGELFF. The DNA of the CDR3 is TGTGCCAGCAGCTTACGGAACACCGGGGAGCTGTTTTTT.

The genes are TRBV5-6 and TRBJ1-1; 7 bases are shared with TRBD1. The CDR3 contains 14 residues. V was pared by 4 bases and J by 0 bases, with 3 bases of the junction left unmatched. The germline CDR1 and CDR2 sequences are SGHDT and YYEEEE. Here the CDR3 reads CASSPGQMNTEAFF. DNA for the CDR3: TGTGCCAGCAGCCCGGGACAGATGAACACTGAAGCTTTCTTT.

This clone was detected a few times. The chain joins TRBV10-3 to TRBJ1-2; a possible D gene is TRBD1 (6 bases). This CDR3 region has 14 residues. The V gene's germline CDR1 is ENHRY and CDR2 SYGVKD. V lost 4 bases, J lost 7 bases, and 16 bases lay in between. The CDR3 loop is CAISGDTSVRGYTF. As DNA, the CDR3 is TGTGCCATCAGTGGGGACACCAGCGTCCGTGGCTACACCTTC.

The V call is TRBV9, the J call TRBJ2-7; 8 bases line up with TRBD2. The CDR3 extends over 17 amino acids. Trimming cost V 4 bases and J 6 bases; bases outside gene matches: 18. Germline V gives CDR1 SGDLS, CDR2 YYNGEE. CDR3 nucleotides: TGTGCCAGCAGCCCTCGGGGGGGGAACCCACTACTCTCCGAGCAGTACTTC. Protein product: CASSPRGGNPLLSEQYF.

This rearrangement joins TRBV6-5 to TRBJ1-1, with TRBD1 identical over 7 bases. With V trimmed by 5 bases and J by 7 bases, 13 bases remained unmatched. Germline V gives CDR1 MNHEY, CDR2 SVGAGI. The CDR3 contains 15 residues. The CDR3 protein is CASSVTGPSAFEAFF. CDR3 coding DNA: TGTGCCAGCAGTGTGACAGGGCCCAGCGCATTTGAAGCTTTCTTT.

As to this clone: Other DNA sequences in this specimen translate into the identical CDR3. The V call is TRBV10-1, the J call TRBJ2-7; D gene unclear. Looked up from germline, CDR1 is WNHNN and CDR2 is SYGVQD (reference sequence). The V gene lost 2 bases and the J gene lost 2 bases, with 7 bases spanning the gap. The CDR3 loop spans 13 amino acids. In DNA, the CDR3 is TGCGCCAGCAGTGAGGGTACAGCCTACGAGCAGTACTTC. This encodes CASSEGTAYEQYF.

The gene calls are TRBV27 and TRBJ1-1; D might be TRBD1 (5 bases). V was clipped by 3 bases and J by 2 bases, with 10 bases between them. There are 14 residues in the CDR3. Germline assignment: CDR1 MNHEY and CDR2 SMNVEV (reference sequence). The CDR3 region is CASSLVGGNTEAFF. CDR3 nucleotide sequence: TGTGCCAGCAGTTTGGTGGGGGGTAACACTGAAGCTTTCTTT.

The chain's CDR3 is CASSLSRATEKLFF. As DNA, the CDR3 is TGTGCCAGCAGCCTCAGCAGGGCCACCGAAAAACTGTTTTTT. The J gene is TRBJ1-4, the V gene TRBV7-8; D possibly corresponds to TRBD1 (5 bases). CDR3 size: 14 residues. Germline values: CDR1 SGHVS, CDR2 FQNEAQ. V was pared by 5 bases and J by 8 bases, with 15 bases between. Full variable domain (rest looked up from reference TRBV7-8 and TRBJ1-4): GAGVSQSPRYKVAKRGQDVALRCDPISGHVSLFWYQQALGQGPEFLTYFQNEAQLDKSGLPSDRFFAERPEGSVSTLKIQRTQQEDSAVYLCASSLSRATEKLFFGSGTQLSVL.

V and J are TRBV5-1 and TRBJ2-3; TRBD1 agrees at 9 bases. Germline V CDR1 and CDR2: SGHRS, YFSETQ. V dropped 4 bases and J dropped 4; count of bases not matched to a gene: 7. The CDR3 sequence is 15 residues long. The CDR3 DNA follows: TGCGCCAGCAGCCAACAGGGGGCGGGAGCAGATACGCAGTATTTT. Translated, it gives CASSQQGAGADTQYF.

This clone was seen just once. CDR3 region: CASSLSGRYNEQFF. DNA of the CDR3: TGTGCCAGCAGTCTCAGCGGGAGGTACAATGAGCAGTTCTTC. The rearrangement uses TRBV6-6 and TRBJ2-1, with 9 bases identical to TRBD2. Germline CDR1 is MNHNY and CDR2 is SVGAGI (reference sequence). J gave up 4 bases and V 5 bases, and 3 bases lay outside the gene matches. There are 14 residues in the CDR3.

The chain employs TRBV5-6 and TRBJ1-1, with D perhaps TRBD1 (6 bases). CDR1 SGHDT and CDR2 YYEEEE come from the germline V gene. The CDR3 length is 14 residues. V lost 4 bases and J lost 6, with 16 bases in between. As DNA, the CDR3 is TGTGCCAGCAGCACGGCTGGGGGCGGCCCTGAAGCTTTCTTT. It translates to CASSTAGGGPEAFF.

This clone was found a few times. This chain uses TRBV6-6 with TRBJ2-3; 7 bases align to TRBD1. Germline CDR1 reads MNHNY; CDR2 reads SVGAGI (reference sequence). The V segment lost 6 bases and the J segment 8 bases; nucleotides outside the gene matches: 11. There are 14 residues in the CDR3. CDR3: CASSRRDRAGTQYF. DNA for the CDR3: TGTGCCAGCAGCCGACGCGACAGGGCGGGTACGCAGTATTTT.